Included here is one T cell receptor (beta chain) sequence, with context. Its antigen is still unknown. No much larger clonotype is one base removed from it; base qualities were not supplied. This specimen comes from a study of CD4 T cells in relation to SARS-CoV-2 and coronaviruses (dated by TCRdb to 2020 to 2022). Background for the entire study: The ViraFEST assay cultured PBMCs with antigen for roughly 11 days, then sequenced TCR beta CDR3s to find antigen-specific clonal expansions. The Adaptive Biotechnologies TCR-sequencing kit was used to sequence samples from three pre-COVID donors and the naive versus memory experiments, while other data came from Illumina-based sequencing. The study assessed, at the TCR clonotype level, memory CD4+ T cell crossreactivity between SARS-CoV-2 and common cold coronavirus spike proteins. Of the 12 convalescent patients, 8 were male and 4 were female, and two of the subjects were Hispanic. Across all 12 patients in the convalescent cohort, the median age was almost 40 years, with a range of about 20 to 75 years. HLA restriction was mapped for shared crossreactive spike epitopes using patient-derived lymphoblastoid cell lines. A different, Illumina-based TCR-beta assay was used to sequence expansion assays from other donors in the study. Here is what the overall study found, with its caveats: Compared with monoreactive clones, crossreactive clones had significantly weaker SARS-CoV-2-driven expansion, a result consistent with antigenic imprinting. Naive versus memory sequencing indicated that memory recall responses, rather than primary responses primed during culture, are detected by the assay. Approximately 69% of donors had memory CD4+ clonotypes that crossrecognized SARS-CoV-2 and at least one common cold coronavirus spike. Small numbers of patients and of tested TCRs limited the study. No donor contributed both pre-pandemic and post-infection samples, which limited tracing the source of pre-existing responses. Since the crossreactivity analysis centred on spike protein, crossreactivity against other viral proteins was not assessed.

Naive and memory CD4+ T cells were separated from cryopreserved PBMCs through CD4 enrichment, which was followed by EasySep naive CD4+ T cell enrichment. For nine to eleven days, sorted naive or memory CD4+ T cells (about 9.3 x 10^4) were cultured at a 1:1 ratio with T cell-depleted PBMCs and CEF peptides. Triplicate replicate wells were generally used for each peptide culture condition. Ficoll-Paque PLUS gradient centrifugation was used to isolate PBMCs from leukapheresis product or whole blood. PBMCs were either cryopreserved at -140 degrees C or used fresh in the expansion assay. The QIAamp Micro DNA Kit was used to extract genomic DNA from the CD4+ T cells. Between the V and J ends, shortened by 5 bases and 4 bases respectively, the junction contains 14 bases. From cysteine to phenylalanine, the CDR3 is 14 amino acids long. Only the CDR3 portion is preserved as DNA: 42 bases, with reading frame beginning at the first base. The germline V gene yields SGHTA for CDR1 and FQGTGA for CDR2.

DNA from CEF-cultured naive and memory CD4+ T cells underwent immunoSEQ TCR-beta sequencing at survey level. The paper's processing steps were these. Preprocessing removed nonproductive sequences and CDR3s not starting with C, not ending with F or W, or shorter than 7 amino acids. The MANAFEST web app identified antigen-specific clonotypes based on expansion compared with the reference and other culture wells. A clone was considered positive if the clone showed significant expansion compared with the reference culture in 2 of 3 replicate wells at an FDR below 0.05. For a clone to be considered positive, significant expansion relative to all other tandem wells and an odds ratio above 5 were also required. Cultured and uncultured naive and memory CD4+ repertoires were searched for previously identified spike- and CEF-reactive CDR3s. CDR3 homology was measured as pairwise Levenshtein distance, computed with the stringdist R package after trimming three terminal residues from each end. TCRdb re-hosts the immuneACCESS table, in-frame sequences only. Its copies lack some clones; in the studies checked, an unresolved V gene accounts for under half of them, and the cause for the rest is not known. That table supplies the V and J calls and clone size; D and trimming were determined from the DNA. In all, the sample holds 35,000 to 50,000 clones, and roughly 87% of those were seen once. In total, the top ten clones hold about 1.5% of the sample.

Sequenced: naive CD4+ T cells from PBMCs, cultured in vitro. The cell subset or site label of this sample denotes: naive CD4+ T cells isolated by negative enrichment. The sequence was collected from an adult with COVID-19. The rearrangement combines TRBV7-3 with TRBJ1-1; possibly the D gene is TRBD1, per 5 matching bases. The DNA is TGTGCCAGCAGCCTGGGGCATCGTGGCACTGAAGCTTTCTTT. This yields the protein CASSLGHRGTEAFF.